The 5 T cell receptor beta chains below were found in one sample sequenced in a study of blood T cell repertoires in COVID-19. Using immunoSEQ multiplex PCR, the repertoire was profiled, and TCRdb retains in-frame clones only, with some absent. This sample carries more than 450,000 clones, approximately 90% of them seen once, and the ten largest clones take 0.7%. What was sequenced was PBMCs or T cells enriched from blood (not recorded which). The receptors here all came from a young woman who had recovered from COVID-19.

The table lists this clone with a count of one. The chain has TRBV7-2 and TRBJ1-2, with TRBD1 identical over 9 bases. Trimming took 5 bases from V and 7 from J; bases not matched to a gene: 8. The length of the CDR3 is 14 residues. Looked up from germline, CDR1 is SGHTA and CDR2 is FQGNSA. The CDR3 loop is CASSANRGQSGYTF. The CDR3 nucleotides are TGTGCCAGCAGCGCAAACAGGGGGCAATCTGGCTACACCTTC.

This rearrangement joins TRBV27 to TRBJ2-5; D may be TRBD1 (5 bases). The germline CDR1 and CDR2 sequences are MNHEY and SMNVEV (reference sequence). The V gene lost 6 bases and the J gene lost 4 bases, with 12 bases spanning the gap. This CDR3 contains 13 residues. This chain's CDR3 is CASSWGWGETQYF. The CDR3 DNA follows: TGTGCCAGCAGCTGGGGCTGGGGAGAGACCCAGTACTTC.

Only a few counts were recorded for this clone. The chain links TRBV7-2 to TRBJ1-2; 8 nucleotides match TRBD1. The germline CDR1 and CDR2 sequences are SGHTA and FQGNSA. Losses at the gene ends were 5 bases for V and 7 bases for J; bases not matched to a gene: 18. The CDR3 has 17 amino acids. As DNA, the CDR3 is TGTGCCAGCAGCCTCCGGACAGGGTTAACGCTTCAGAGTGGCTACACCTTC. Its protein product is CASSLRTGLTLQSGYTF. The variable domain in full, with the rest retrieved from reference TRBV7-2 and TRBJ1-2, is GAGVSQSPSNKVTEKGKDVELRCDPISGHTALYWYRQSLGQGLEFLIYFQGNSAPDKSGLPSDRFSAERTGGSVSTLTIQRTQQEDSAVYLCASSLRTGLTLQSGYTFGSGTRLTVV.

The J gene is TRBJ2-7, the V gene TRBV12-5; TRBD1 matches at 9 bases. CDR3 length: 17 amino acids. Germline V gene lookup returns CDR1 LGHNT and CDR2 FRNRAP. Germline trimming cut 0 bases from V and 6 bases from J; bases unmatched to any gene: 12. CDR3 region: CASGLVQGGQGPSEQYF. CDR3 in DNA: TGTGCTAGTGGTTTGGTACAGGGGGGACAGGGTCCCAGCGAGCAGTACTTC.

The chain combines TRBV7-9 with TRBJ1-3; 7 bases line up with TRBD1. Per germline, CDR1 SEHNR and CDR2 FQNEAQ (reference sequence). This CDR3 comprises 15 residues. The junction had 5 bases not matched to a gene; V was cut back by 4 bases and J by 2 bases. CDR3 bases: TGTGCCAGCAGCTACGACAGGGAGGCTGGAAACACCATATATTTT. This translates into CASSYDREAGNTIYF. Together with reference TRBV7-9 and TRBJ1-3, the CDR3 gives the full variable domain: DTGVSQNPRHKITKRGQNVTFRCDPISEHNRLYWYRQTLGQGPEFLTYFQNEAQLEKSRLLSDRFSAERPKGSFSTLEIQRTEQGDSAMYLCASSYDREAGNTIYFGEGSWLTVV.